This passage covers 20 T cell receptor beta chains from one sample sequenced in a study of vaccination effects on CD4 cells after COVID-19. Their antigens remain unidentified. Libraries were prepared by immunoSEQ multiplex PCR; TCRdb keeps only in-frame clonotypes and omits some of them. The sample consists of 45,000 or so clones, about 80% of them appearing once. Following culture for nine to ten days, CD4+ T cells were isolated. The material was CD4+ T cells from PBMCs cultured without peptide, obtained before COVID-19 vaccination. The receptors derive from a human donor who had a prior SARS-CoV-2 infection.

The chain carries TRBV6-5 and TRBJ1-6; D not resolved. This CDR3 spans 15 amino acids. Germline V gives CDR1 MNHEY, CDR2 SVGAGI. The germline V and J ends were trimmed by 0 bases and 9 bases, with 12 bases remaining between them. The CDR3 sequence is CASSYSSGQGSPLHF. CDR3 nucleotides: TGTGCCAGCAGTTACTCGAGTGGGCAAGGTTCACCCCTCCACTTT.

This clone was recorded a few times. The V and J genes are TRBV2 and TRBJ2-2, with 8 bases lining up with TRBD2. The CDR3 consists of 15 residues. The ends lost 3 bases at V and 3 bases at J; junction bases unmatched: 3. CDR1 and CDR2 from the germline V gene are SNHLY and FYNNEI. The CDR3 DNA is TGTGCCAGCAGTGATCTTAGCGGGGACACCGGGGAGCTGTTTTTT. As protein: CASSDLSGDTGELFF.

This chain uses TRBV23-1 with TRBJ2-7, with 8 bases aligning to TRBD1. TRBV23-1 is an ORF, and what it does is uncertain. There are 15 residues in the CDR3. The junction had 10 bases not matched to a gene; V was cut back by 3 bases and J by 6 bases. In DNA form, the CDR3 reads TGCGCCAGCAGTCATCGAGAGGACAGGGTATCCGAGCAGTACTTC. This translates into CASSHREDRVSEQYF.

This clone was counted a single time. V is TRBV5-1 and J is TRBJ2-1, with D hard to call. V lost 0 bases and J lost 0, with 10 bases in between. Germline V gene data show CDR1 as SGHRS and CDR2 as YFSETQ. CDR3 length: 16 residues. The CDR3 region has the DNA TGCGCCAGCAGCTTGGCCGGCGCGAGCTCCTACAATGAGCAGTTCTTC. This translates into CASSLAGASSYNEQFF.

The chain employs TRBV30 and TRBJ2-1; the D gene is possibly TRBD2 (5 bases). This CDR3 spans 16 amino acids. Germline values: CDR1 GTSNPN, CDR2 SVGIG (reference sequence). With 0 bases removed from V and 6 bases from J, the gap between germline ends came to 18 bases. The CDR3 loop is CAWSVFQSGWVNEQFF. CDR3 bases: TGTGCCTGGAGTGTTTTTCAAAGCGGTTGGGTCAATGAGCAGTTCTTC.

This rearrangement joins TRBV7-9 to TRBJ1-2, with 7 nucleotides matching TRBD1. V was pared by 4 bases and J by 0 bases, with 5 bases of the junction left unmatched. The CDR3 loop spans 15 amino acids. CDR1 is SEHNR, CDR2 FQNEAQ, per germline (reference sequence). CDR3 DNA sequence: TGTGCCAGCAGCTCCTGGACAGGCCCTAACTATGGCTACACCTTC. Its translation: CASSSWTGPNYGYTF. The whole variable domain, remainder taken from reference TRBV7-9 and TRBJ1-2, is DTGVSQNPRHKITKRGQNVTFRCDPISEHNRLYWYRQTLGQGPEFLTYFQNEAQLEKSRLLSDRFSAERPKGSFSTLEIQRTEQGDSAMYLCASSSWTGPNYGYTFGSGTRLTVV.

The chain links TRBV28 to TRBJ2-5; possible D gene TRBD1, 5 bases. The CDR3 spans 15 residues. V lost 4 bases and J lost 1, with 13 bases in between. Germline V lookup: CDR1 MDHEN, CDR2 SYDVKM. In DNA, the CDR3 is TGTGCCAGCAGTTCCGGTGGCAGGGCCCAAGAGACCCAGTACTTC. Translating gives CASSSGGRAQETQYF.

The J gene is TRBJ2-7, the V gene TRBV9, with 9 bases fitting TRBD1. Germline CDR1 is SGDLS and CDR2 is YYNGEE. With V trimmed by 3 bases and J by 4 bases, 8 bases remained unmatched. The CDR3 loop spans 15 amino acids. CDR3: CASSAGTGWQYEQYF. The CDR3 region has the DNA TGTGCCAGCAGCGCCGGGACAGGGTGGCAGTACGAGCAGTACTTC.

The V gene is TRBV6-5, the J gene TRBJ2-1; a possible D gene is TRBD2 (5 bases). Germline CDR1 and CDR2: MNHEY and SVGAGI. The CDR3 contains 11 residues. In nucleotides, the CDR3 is TGTGCGAGCGACTACTACAATGAGCAGTTCTTC. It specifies CASDYYNEQFF.

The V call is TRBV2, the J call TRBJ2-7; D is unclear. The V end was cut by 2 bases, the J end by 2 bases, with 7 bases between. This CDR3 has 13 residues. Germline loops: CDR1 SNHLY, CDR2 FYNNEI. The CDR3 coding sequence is TGTGCCAGCAGTGAACGCCTCGCCTACGAGCAGTACTTC. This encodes CASSERLAYEQYF.

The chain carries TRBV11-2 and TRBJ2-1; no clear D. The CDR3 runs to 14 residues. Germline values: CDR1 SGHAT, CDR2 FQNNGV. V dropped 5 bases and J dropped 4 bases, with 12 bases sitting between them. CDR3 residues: CASSRGSRYNEQFF. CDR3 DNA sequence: TGTGCCAGCAGCCGCGGTTCCCGGTACAATGAGCAGTTCTTC.

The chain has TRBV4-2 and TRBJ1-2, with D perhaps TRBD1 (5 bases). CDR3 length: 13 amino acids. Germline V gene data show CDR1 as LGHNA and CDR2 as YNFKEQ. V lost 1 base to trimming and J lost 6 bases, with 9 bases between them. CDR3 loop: CASSQGQGDGYTF. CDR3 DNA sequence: TGTGCCAGCAGCCAAGGTCAGGGAGATGGCTACACCTTC.

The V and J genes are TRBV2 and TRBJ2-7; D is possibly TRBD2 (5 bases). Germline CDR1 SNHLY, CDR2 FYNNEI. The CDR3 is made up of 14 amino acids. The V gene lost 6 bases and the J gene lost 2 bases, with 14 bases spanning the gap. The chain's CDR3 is CASSATGITYEQYF. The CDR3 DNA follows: TGTGCCAGCAGCGCCACCGGGATCACCTACGAGCAGTACTTC. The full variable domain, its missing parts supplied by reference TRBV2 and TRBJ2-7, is EPEVTQTPSHQVTQMGQEVILRCVPISNHLYFYWYRQILGQKVEFLVSFYNNEISEKSEIFDDQFSVERPDGSNFTLKIRSTKLEDSAMYFCASSATGITYEQYFGPGTRLTVT.

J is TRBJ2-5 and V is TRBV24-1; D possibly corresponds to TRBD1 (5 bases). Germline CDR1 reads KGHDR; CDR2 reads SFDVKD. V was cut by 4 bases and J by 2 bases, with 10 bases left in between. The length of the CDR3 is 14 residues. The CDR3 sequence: CATSDPDSQETQYF. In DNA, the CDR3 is TGTGCCACCAGTGACCCCGACAGTCAAGAGACCCAGTACTTC.

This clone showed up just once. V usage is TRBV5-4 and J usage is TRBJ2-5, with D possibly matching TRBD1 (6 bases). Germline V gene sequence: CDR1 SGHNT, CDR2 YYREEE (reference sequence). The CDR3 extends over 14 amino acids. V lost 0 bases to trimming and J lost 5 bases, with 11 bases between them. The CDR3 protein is CASSLVPGAETQYF. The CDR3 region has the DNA TGTGCCAGCAGCTTGGTTCCAGGGGCGGAGACCCAGTACTTC.

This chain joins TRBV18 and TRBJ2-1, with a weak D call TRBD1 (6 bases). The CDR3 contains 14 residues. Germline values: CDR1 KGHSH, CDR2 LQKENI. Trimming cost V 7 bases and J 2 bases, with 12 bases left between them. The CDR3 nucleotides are TGTGCCAGCTGCGAGGGACACCCCTACAATGAGCAGTTCTTC. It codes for CASCEGHPYNEQFF.

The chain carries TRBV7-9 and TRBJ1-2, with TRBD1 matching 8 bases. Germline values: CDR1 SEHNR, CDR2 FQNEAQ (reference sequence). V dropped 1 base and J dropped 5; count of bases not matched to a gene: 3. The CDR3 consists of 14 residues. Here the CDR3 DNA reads TGTGCCAGCAGCTTAGTCGACAGGGGTTATGGCTACACCTTC. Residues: CASSLVDRGYGYTF.

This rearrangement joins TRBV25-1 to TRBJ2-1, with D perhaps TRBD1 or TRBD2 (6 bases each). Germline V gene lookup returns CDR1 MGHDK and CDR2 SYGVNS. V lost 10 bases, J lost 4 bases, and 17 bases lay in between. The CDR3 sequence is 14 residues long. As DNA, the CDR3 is TGTGCCACCCAGATCGGGGGCCCATACAATGAGCAGTTCTTC. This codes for CATQIGGPYNEQFF.

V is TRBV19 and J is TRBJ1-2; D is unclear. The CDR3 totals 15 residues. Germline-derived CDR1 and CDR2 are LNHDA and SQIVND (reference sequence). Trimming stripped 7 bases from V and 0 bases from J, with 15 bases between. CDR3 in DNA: TGTGCCAGTACCCCCTGGAGTGGTGCTAACTATGGCTACACCTTC. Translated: CASTPWSGANYGYTF.

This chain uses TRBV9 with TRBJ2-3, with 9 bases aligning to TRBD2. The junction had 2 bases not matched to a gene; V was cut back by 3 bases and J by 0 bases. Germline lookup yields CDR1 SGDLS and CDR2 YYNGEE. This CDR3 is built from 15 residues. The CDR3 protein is CASSATSGSTDTQYF. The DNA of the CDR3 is TGTGCCAGCAGCGCAACTAGCGGGAGCACAGATACGCAGTATTTT.